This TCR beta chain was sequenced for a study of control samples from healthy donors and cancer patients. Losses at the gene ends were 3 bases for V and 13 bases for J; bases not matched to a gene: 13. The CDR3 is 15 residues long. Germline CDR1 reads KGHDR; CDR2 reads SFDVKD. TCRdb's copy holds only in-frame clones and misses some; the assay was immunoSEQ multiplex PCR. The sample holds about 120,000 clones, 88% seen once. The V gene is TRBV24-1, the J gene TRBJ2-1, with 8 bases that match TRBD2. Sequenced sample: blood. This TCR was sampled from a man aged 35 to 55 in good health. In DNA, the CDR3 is TGTGCCACCAGTGATCCCTCGACTAGCGCCTATAGACAGTTCTTC. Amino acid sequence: CATSDPSTSAYRQFF.